This T cell receptor (beta chain) appears in the sequencing data of a study of T cell changes during pregnancy in multiple sclerosis. The length of the CDR3 is 15 residues. Trimming left V 5 bases short and J 0 bases short, with 14 bases between. CDR1 and CDR2 from the germline V gene are KGHSH and LQKENI. This clone was observed once. TCRdb keeps only in-frame clones here, not all; method: immunoSEQ multiplex PCR. The sample has around 38,000 clones; under 95% are singletons. Sequencing used CD8+ T cells from peripheral blood mononuclear cells, obtained in the third trimester of pregnancy. This TCR came from a female donor with multiple sclerosis, enrolled in a pregnancy study. J is TRBJ2-7 and V is TRBV18; D may be TRBD2 (6 bases). DNA for the CDR3: TGTGCCAGCTCAACTGACCGGGACTCCTCCTACGAGCAGTACTTC. Its translation is CASSTDRDSSYEQYF.